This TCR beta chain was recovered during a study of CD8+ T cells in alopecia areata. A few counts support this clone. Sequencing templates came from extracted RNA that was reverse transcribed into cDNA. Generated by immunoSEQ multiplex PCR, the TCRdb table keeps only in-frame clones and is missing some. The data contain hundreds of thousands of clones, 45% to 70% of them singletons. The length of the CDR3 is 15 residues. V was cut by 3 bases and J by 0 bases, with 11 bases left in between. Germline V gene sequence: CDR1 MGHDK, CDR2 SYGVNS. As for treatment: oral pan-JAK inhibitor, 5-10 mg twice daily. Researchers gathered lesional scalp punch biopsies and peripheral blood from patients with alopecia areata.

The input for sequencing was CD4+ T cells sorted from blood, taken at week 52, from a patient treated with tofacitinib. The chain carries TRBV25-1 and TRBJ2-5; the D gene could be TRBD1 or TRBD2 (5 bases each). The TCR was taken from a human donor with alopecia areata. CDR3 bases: TGTGCCAGCAGTGATGGGACCGTCTACCAAGAGACCCAGTACTTC. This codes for CASSDGTVYQETQYF.